This is a list of T cell receptor beta chains from one sample in a study of response to subunit inactivated influenza vaccine. A single record per CDR3 protein comes from TCRdb applying MiXCR to the RT-PCR reads. The table has around 580,000 distinct CDR3 sequences, approximately 12% seen once; the top ten hold roughly 10%. Material: PBMCs from blood, obtained on the day of vaccination. The receptors derive from a man in his fifties or sixties who received an inactivated influenza vaccine. Both conserved end residues are part of each CDR3. The D gene is left open where the match is weak. Some rows have no size entry. The others give once, few or many, or a class for an expanded clone.

CDR3,DNA,V,J,D,size,length
CSSSDEIWGTEAFF,TGTTCCAGCTCTGATGAAATATGGGGGACTGAAGCTTTCTTT,TRBV4-2,TRBJ1-1,.,.,14
CASSTHRDSNYNEQFF,TGTGCCAGCAGCACCCACCGGGACTCCAACTACAATGAGCAGTTCTTC,TRBV7-8,TRBJ2-1,.,few,16
CASSQTTGAVNTEAFF,TGCGCCAGCAGCCAAACTACAGGGGCCGTGAACACTGAAGCTTTCTTT,TRBV4-3,TRBJ1-1,TRBD1,.,16
CASSFISGEQFF,TGTGCCAGCAGTTTCATATCTGGGGAGCAGTTCTTC,TRBV11-3,TRBJ2-1,.,few,12
CSASSTSGRDYNEQFF,TGCAGTGCTAGCTCTACTAGCGGGAGAGACTACAATGAGCAGTTCTTC,TRBV20-1,TRBJ2-1,TRBD2,.,16
CSAPRYTGELFF,TGCAGTGCGCCTCGATACACCGGGGAGCTGTTTTTT,TRBV20-1,TRBJ2-2,.,many,12
CASSTRQENQPQHF,TGCGCCAGCAGCACCCGACAGGAGAATCAGCCCCAGCATTTT,TRBV4-1,TRBJ1-5,.,.,14
CASSFGGRSDTQYF,TGTGCCAGCAGTTTCGGGGGCAGGTCAGATACGCAGTATTTT,TRBV12-3/TRBV12-4,TRBJ2-3,.,many,14
CASSEGARYRQYF,TGTGCCAGCAGTGAGGGGGCCCGGTATCGTCAGTACTTC,TRBV25-1,TRBJ2-4,.,many,13
CSTDGLAVYEQYF,TGCAGTACAGACGGACTAGCGGTCTACGAGCAGTACTTC,TRBV20-1,TRBJ2-7,TRBD2,.,13
CASSPDNQPQHF,TGTGCCAGCAGTCCTGACAATCAGCCCCAGCATTTT,TRBV2,TRBJ1-5,.,.,12
CASSSLGAYGYTF,TGTGCCAGCAGCAGTTTAGGGGCCTATGGCTACACCTTC,TRBV12-3/TRBV12-4,TRBJ1-2,.,few,13
CSATTGILEKLFF,TGCAGTGCTACGACAGGGATTCTTGAAAAACTGTTTTTT,TRBV20-1,TRBJ1-4,TRBD1,few,13
CASSSLDRSNEQFF,TGTGCCAGCAGCTCCCTCGATAGGAGCAATGAGCAGTTCTTC,TRBV7-6,TRBJ2-1,.,many,14
CASREPGQGFNEQFF,TGTGCCAGCAGGGAACCGGGACAGGGTTTCAATGAGCAGTTCTTC,TRBV6-1,TRBJ2-1,TRBD1,.,15
CSAGSGEQYF,TGCAGTGCTGGATCGGGCGAGCAGTACTTC,TRBV20-1,TRBJ2-7,.,few,10
CASSLVGSGGLEQYF,TGTGCCAGCAGCTTAGTGGGCAGCGGGGGCTTGGAGCAGTACTTC,TRBV7-2,TRBJ2-7,TRBD2,few,15
CSEKKGDEQFF,TGCAGTGAGAAGAAGGGCGATGAGCAGTTCTTC,TRBV20-1,TRBJ2-1,.,many,11
CASTPGLSNEKLFF,TGTGCCAGCACCCCGGGACTCAGTAATGAAAAACTGTTTTTT,TRBV5-6,TRBJ1-4,.,few,14
CASSQAETLGEQYF,TGTGCCAGCAGCCAAGCCGAGACGCTAGGGGAGCAGTACTTC,TRBV14,TRBJ2-7,.,many,14
CSARLTSGNNYNEQFF,TGCAGTGCTAGATTAACCAGCGGGAATAACTACAATGAGCAGTTCTTC,TRBV20-1,TRBJ2-1,TRBD2,few,16
CSARDYQSNEQFF,TGCAGTGCTAGAGATTACCAGTCCAATGAGCAGTTCTTC,TRBV20-1,TRBJ2-1,.,many,13
CSARQGAGSPLHF,TGCAGCGCGAGACAGGGGGCAGGGTCACCCCTCCACTTT,TRBV29-1,TRBJ1-6,TRBD1,.,13